The 5 T cell receptor beta chains below come from one sample, sequenced in a study of T cell responses to AZD1222 COVID-19 vaccine. Sequencing was performed with immunoSEQ multiplex PCR; in TCRdb, only in-frame clones are kept and a portion is missing. This table holds about 110,000 clones, 80% to 95% found once. The specimen was peripheral blood, collected on day 0 of AZD1222 vaccination. The receptors were gathered from an adult in good health.

This chain uses TRBV2 with TRBJ2-1, with D perhaps TRBD1 or TRBD2 (5 bases each). Trimming left V 8 bases short and J 4 bases short, with 18 bases between. The CDR3 length is 15 residues. Germline V gives CDR1 SNHLY, CDR2 FYNNEI. The CDR3 coding sequence is TGTGCCAGCCGGGACGGAGCGGCTCCTTACAATGAGCAGTTCTTC. Amino acid sequence: CASRDGAAPYNEQFF.

This sequence joins TRBV6-2 or TRBV6-3 and TRBJ1-1; D not certain. Germline V CDR1 and CDR2: MNHEY, SVGEGT. The CDR3 sequence is 13 residues long. Trimming shortened V by 3 bases and J by 1 base, and 6 bases separated the two germline ends. CDR3 sequence reads: CASSYQKNTEAFF. CDR3 bases: TGTGCCAGCAGTTATCAGAAGAACACTGAAGCTTTCTTT.

V gene TRBV10-3 combines with J gene TRBJ2-7; either TRBD1 or TRBD2 may supply D (5 bases each). Germline loops: CDR1 ENHRY, CDR2 SYGVKD. V was shortened by 0 bases and J by 0 bases, with 9 bases between the two germline ends. The CDR3 length is 15 residues. The CDR3 protein is CAISESGTLSYEQYF. In DNA form, the CDR3 reads TGTGCCATCAGTGAGTCGGGGACCCTCTCCTACGAGCAGTACTTC.

The CDR3 DNA reads TGTGCCTGGAGCACAGGGAGCTCCTATAATTCACCCCTCCACTTT. Its protein is CAWSTGSSYNSPLHF. The chain uses TRBV30 and TRBJ1-6, with D perhaps TRBD1 (6 bases). The CDR3 consists of 15 residues. V was trimmed by 3 bases and J by 0 bases, leaving 9 bases between them. The germline V gene encodes CDR1 GTSNPN and CDR2 SVGIG (reference sequence).

The chain couples TRBV7-2 to TRBJ2-2; D is unclear. In germline, CDR1 is SGHTA, CDR2 FQGNSA. The CDR3 is 11 residues long. Trimming took off 4 bases at V and 10 bases at J, with 7 bases between the two ends. CDR3 in amino acids: CASSWDKELFF. CDR3 coding DNA: TGTGCCAGCAGCTGGGATAAGGAGCTGTTTTTT.